These T cell receptor beta chains were read from a single sample in a study of T cell responses to AZD1222 COVID-19 vaccine. Repertoires were generated with immunoSEQ multiplex PCR, while TCRdb's copy carries only in-frame clones and drops some. The table includes around 150,000 clones, approximately 92% detected once. The source was peripheral blood, collected 28 days after the second AZD1222 dose. The source is an adult who received the AZD1222 COVID-19 vaccine. Both conserved end residues are part of each CDR3. The D gene is left open where the match is weak. Clone size is shown for a subset of rows, as once, few, many or a class of expanded clone.

v_call	j_call	clone_size	d_call	cdr3_aa	cdr3_nt
TRBV19	TRBJ2-5	.	TRBD2	CASSILAGGETQYF	TGTGCCAGTAGTATCCTAGCGGGAGGAGAGACCCAGTACTTC
TRBV9	TRBJ2-1	.	TRBD2	CASSSKGLAEYNEQFF	TGTGCCAGCAGCTCAAAGGGACTAGCGGAATACAATGAGCAGTTCTTC
TRBV3-1/TRBV3-2	TRBJ1-1	once	.	CASSQPGPNTEAFF	TGTGCCAGCAGCCAGCCGGGGCCGAACACTGAAGCTTTCTTT
TRBV3-1/TRBV3-2	TRBJ2-7	.	TRBD2	CASSELAGGYEQYF	TGTGCCAGCAGCGAACTAGCGGGAGGATACGAGCAGTACTTC
TRBV4-2	TRBJ1-6	.	.	CASSQGAEWSNSPLHF	TGTGCCAGCAGCCAGGGGGCCGAATGGAGTAATTCACCCCTCCACTTT
TRBV15	TRBJ2-1	.	TRBD2	CATSRDRAGGWDEQFF	TGTGCCACCAGCAGAGATCGCGCGGGAGGCTGGGATGAGCAGTTCTTC
TRBV30	TRBJ2-7	.	.	CAWSVTLLSEQYF	TGTGCCTGGAGTGTAACCCTCCTATCCGAGCAGTACTTC
TRBV7-7	TRBJ1-6	.	TRBD1	CASSLAVGTDESPLHF	TGTGCCAGCAGCTTGGCTGTCGGGACAGATGAATCACCCCTCCACTTT
TRBV28	TRBJ1-2	few	.	CASSFLGRRSGDGYTF	TGTGCCAGCAGTTTTCTGGGACGAAGGTCCGGGGATGGCTACACCTTC
TRBV6-5	TRBJ2-3	.	TRBD2	CASNTGTRDTQYF	TGTGCCAGCAACACCGGGACTAGGGATACGCAGTATTTT
TRBV6-4	TRBJ2-7	.	.	CASSVSELIYEQYF	TGTGCCAGCAGTGTGAGTGAGCTCATCTACGAGCAGTACTTC